The source of this T cell receptor (beta chain) is a study of shared clonotypes between healthy human individuals. This CDR3 contains 16 residues. Trimming at V came to 5 bases and at J to 1 base, leaving 7 bases not matched to a gene. Germline CDR1 reads SGHTA; CDR2 reads FQGNSA. Clones were sequenced by immunoSEQ multiplex PCR, and TCRdb holds only the in-frame ones, with some missing. The sample carries over a million clones, 75% to 80% recorded once. The chain carries TRBV7-2 and TRBJ2-4; 8 bases are a match to TRBD1. Sequencing was done on a sample of memory CD4+ T cells from PBMCs. Subset here: CD45RA-negative fraction. This clonotype originated in a young man in good health. Some clones in this sample may be carry-over from other donors' samples. CDR3 sequence reads: CASSPRTGMAKNIQYF. CDR3 DNA: TGTGCCAGCAGCCCCCGGACAGGGATGGCCAAAAACATTCAGTACTTC.